This TCR beta chain originates from a study of post-analysis software for immune sequencing data. General observations from the study: Compared with controls, patients had more of roughly five TRBV segments, including TRBV5-6, TRBV5-1 and TRBV20-1. Compared against controls, patients with multiple sclerosis displayed significantly lower normalized Chao1 diversity.

This clonotype has only one observation. What it binds is not known. Unique molecular identifiers were built into the TCR beta cDNA libraries. TCRdb called the PCR reads again in MiXCR, with one record for every CDR3 protein. Of 700,000 to 900,000 distinct CDR3 sequences in the sample, more than 45% were seen once. From germline, CDR1 is MNHEY and CDR2 SMNVEV (reference sequence). Deletions cut 2 bases from V and 0 bases from J, with 11 bases between. The CDR3 is 17 residues long. V usage is TRBV27 and J usage is TRBJ2-6, with D unclear. The origin of this receptor is a girl between 10 and 17 years old with multiple sclerosis. Material for sequencing was blood. DNA of the CDR3: TGTGCCAGCAGTTTACTTGGCGGAATCTCTGGGGCCAACGTCCTGACTTTC. Its translation: CASSLLGGISGANVLTF.